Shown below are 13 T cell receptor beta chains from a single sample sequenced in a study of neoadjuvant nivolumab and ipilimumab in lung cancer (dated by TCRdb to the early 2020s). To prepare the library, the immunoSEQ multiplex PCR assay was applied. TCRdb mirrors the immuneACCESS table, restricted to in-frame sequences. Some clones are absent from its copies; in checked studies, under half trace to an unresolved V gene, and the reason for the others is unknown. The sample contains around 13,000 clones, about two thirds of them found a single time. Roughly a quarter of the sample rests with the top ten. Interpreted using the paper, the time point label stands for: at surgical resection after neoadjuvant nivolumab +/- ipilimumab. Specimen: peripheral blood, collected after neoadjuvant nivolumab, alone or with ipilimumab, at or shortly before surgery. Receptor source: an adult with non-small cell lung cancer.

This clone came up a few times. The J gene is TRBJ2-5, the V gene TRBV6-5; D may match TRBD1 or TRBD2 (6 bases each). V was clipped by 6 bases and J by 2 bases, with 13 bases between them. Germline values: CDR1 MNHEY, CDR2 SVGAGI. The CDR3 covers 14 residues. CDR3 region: CASSRRRGQETQYF. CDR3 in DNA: TGTGCCAGCAGCCGACGGAGGGGGCAAGAGACCCAGTACTTC.

The DNA for the CDR3 is TGTGCCAGCAGCCCCCGGGCAGGGGGAGTCGAGCAGTACTTC. This encodes CASSPRAGGVEQYF. The chain couples TRBV7-9 to TRBJ2-7; 7 bases match TRBD1. The length of the CDR3 is 14 residues. Germline V gene lookup returns CDR1 SEHNR and CDR2 FQNEAQ (reference sequence). V was clipped by 5 bases and J by 6 bases; unmatched bases: 10.

CDR3: CASSPEQGESSYEQYF. The CDR3 bases are TGTGCCAGCTCACCGGAACAGGGGGAAAGCTCCTACGAGCAGTACTTC. The chain couples TRBV18 to TRBJ2-7; 8 positions match TRBD1. This CDR3 spans 16 amino acids. Unmatched junction bases numbered 7, after V lost 3 bases and J lost 0 bases. The V gene's germline CDR1 is KGHSH and CDR2 LQKENI.

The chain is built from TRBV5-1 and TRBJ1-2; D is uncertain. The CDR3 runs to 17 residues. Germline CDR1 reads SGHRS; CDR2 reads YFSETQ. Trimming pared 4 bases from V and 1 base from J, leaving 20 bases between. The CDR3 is CASSPHGASTLNYGYTF. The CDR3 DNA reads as TGCGCCAGCAGCCCTCACGGAGCCAGCACCCTTAACTATGGCTACACCTTC.

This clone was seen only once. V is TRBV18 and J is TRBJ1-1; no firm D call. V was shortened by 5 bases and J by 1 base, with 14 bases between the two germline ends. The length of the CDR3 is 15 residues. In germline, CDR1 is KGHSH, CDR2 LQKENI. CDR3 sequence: CASSGEGQSNTEAFF. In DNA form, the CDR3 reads TGTGCCAGCTCAGGGGAGGGTCAGTCGAACACTGAAGCTTTCTTT. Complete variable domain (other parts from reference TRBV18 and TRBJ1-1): NAGVMQNPRHLVRRRGQEARLRCSPMKGHSHVYWYRQLPEEGLKFMVYLQKENIIDESGMPKERFSAEFPKEGPSILRIQQVVRGDSAAYFCASSGEGQSNTEAFFGQGTRLTVV.

CDR3 sequence reads: CASSQDGTSAYNEQFF. CDR3 nucleotides: TGTGCCAGCAGCCAAGATGGGACTAGCGCCTACAATGAGCAGTTCTTC. The rearrangement links TRBV4-2 to TRBJ2-1; 10 nucleotides agree with TRBD2. CDR1 and CDR2 (germline): LGHNA, YNFKEQ. Trimming cost V 0 bases and J 2 bases; bases outside gene matches: 1. The CDR3 is 16 amino acids.

This CDR3 is CASSFSRGNQPQHF. CDR3 sequence (DNA): TGTGCCAGCAGCTTCTCCAGGGGCAATCAGCCCCAGCATTTT. This sequence joins TRBV7-9 and TRBJ1-5; the D gene is possibly TRBD1 (5 bases). Trimming removed 3 bases at V and 2 bases at J, with 8 bases between. The CDR3 runs to 14 residues. Germline V CDR1 and CDR2: SEHNR, FQNEAQ (reference sequence).

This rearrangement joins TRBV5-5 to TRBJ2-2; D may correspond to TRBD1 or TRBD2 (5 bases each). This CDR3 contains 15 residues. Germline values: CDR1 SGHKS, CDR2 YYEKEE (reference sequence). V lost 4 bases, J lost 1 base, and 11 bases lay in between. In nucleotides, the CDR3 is TGTGCCAGCAGCCGTCGGGACGGGAACACCGGGGAGCTGTTTTTT. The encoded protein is CASSRRDGNTGELFF.

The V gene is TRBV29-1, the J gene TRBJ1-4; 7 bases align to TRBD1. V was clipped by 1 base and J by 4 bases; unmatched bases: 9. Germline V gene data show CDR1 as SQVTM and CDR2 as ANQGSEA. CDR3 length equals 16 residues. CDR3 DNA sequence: TGCAGCGTTGAAGGTCCTCCGGGACAGAGTAATGAAAAACTGTTTTTT. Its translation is CSVEGPPGQSNEKLFF.

CDR3 loop: CASSPRGGEQYF. CDR3 coding DNA: TGTGCCAGCAGCCCCAGGGGTGGCGAGCAGTACTTC. This chain joins TRBV7-9 and TRBJ2-7; maybe TRBD1 (6 bases). CDR1 and CDR2 from the germline V gene are SEHNR and FQNEAQ (reference sequence). V lost 5 bases and J lost 6, with 11 bases in between. The CDR3 loop spans 12 amino acids.

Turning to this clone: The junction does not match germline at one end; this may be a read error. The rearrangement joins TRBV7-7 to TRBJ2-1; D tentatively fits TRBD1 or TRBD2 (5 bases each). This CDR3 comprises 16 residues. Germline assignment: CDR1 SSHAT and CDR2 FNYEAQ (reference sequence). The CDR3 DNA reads TGTGCTAGCAGCTTAGGTACTACGGGGCCCGGTGGTGAGCAGTTCTTC. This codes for CASSLGTTGPGGEQFF.

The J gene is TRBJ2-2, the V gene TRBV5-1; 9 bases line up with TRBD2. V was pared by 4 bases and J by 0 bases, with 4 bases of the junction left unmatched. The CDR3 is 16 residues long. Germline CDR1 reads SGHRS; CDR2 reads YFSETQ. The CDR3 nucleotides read TGCGCCAGCAGCCGACTAGCGGAGACGAACACCGGGGAGCTGTTTTTT. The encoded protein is CASSRLAETNTGELFF.

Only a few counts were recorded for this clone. The CDR3 DNA sequence: TGTGCCTGGAGTATCGGACAGCCGAACACTGAAGCTTTCTTT. It yields the protein CAWSIGQPNTEAFF. The chain carries TRBV30 and TRBJ1-1; D possibly corresponds to TRBD1 (6 bases). The CDR3 is made up of 14 amino acids. CDR1 and CDR2 (germline): GTSNPN, SVGIG (reference sequence). Trimming stripped 2 bases from V and 1 base from J, with 11 bases between.